This TCR beta chain was sequenced in a study of a mutant IDH1 vaccine in newly diagnosed glioma. Study details: Patients received eight vaccinations in weeks 1, 3, 5, 7, 11, 15, 19, 23. Vaccines began 4-6 weeks after radiotherapy alone, or with temozolomide cycles. Patients' prior therapy spanned radiotherapy, temozolomide, or both; most underwent both.

The CDR3 runs 18 residues. Germline-derived CDR1 and CDR2 are LGHNT and FRNRAP. Trimming removed 0 bases from V and 4 bases from J; junction bases left unmatched: 10. The data were produced by immunoSEQ multiplex PCR, yet TCRdb's version contains in-frame clones alone and is incomplete. Of tens of thousands of clones in the sample, 80% to 90% were seen once. In the case of this clone: Its antigen remains unknown.

Specified time point: week 23, last vaccination. Topical imiquimod accompanied each vaccine dose, which consisted of 300 ug of mutant IDH1 20-mer peptide. This clonotype originated in a man younger than 45 with glioma. The material sequenced was PBMCs, taken from a glioma patient whose treatment included an IDH1 peptide vaccine. The chain uses TRBV12-5 and TRBJ2-1; 9 nucleotides match TRBD1. The CDR3 is CASGLVLLRDRAYNEQFF. CDR3 nucleotides: TGTGCTAGTGGTTTGGTACTTCTCCGGGACAGGGCTTACAATGAGCAGTTCTTC.